Presented here are 26 T cell receptor beta chains from one specimen sequenced in a study of spatial heterogeneity in lung cancer. Time point meaning: blood at routine non-recurrence follow-up after resection. Whole RNA, isolated from tumor, nontumor lung or frozen PBMC, was sequenced without prior sorting. TCRdb recomputed calls from the 5' RACE reads with MiXCR, one row per CDR3 protein. The sample has about 120,000 distinct CDR3 sequences, approximately 12% seen once; the top ten hold around 16%. The sequenced sample was PBMCs, obtained at follow-up. The receptors derive from a male donor with early-stage non-small cell lung cancer.

This clonotype was seen more than once but under ten times. This chain links TRBV5-8 with TRBJ2-6; no definite D call. The germline V gene encodes CDR1 SGHTS and CDR2 YDEGEE. V lost 4 bases to trimming and J lost 0 bases, with 11 bases between them. The CDR3 totals 16 residues. The CDR3 DNA reads as TGTGCCAGCAGCCCTCGACCGAGCTCTGGGGCCAACGTCCTGACTTTC. Protein: CASSPRPSSGANVLTF. Looking up the rest from reference TRBV5-8 and TRBJ2-6 gives the full variable domain: EAGVTQSPTHLIKTRGQQATLRCSPISGHTSVYWYQQALGLGLQFLLWYDEGEERNRGNFPPRFSGRQFPNYSSELNVNALELEDSALYLCASSPRPSSGANVLTFGAGSRLTVL.

This clonotype was counted at least ten times. This chain connects TRBV5-8 to TRBJ1-4; tentatively, D is TRBD1 (6 bases). The CDR3 spans 12 residues. Germline-derived CDR1 and CDR2 are SGHTS and YDEGEE. The V gene lost 3 bases and the J gene lost 10 bases, with 10 bases spanning the gap. The CDR3 region is CASSSQGRKLFF. In DNA form, the CDR3 reads TGTGCCAGCAGCTCACAGGGAAGAAAACTGTTTTTT.

This clonotype came up many times. This chain links TRBV20-1 with TRBJ2-7; 7 nucleotides align to TRBD1. The CDR3 covers 15 residues. Per germline, CDR1 DFQATT and CDR2 SNEGSKA (reference sequence). Germline trimming cut 0 bases from V and 1 base from J; bases unmatched to any gene: 6. CDR3 sequence (DNA): TGCAGTGCTAGAGAGTGGACAGGTGGTTCCTACGAGCAGTACTTC. Protein sequence: CSAREWTGGSYEQYF.

This clonotype was detected ten times or more. The J gene is TRBJ1-4, the V gene TRBV2; the D gene is possibly TRBD1 (5 bases). V shed 6 bases and J shed 10 bases, with 15 bases lying between them. The CDR3 consists of 13 residues. CDR1 and CDR2 from the germline V gene are SNHLY and FYNNEI. CDR3 nucleotides: TGTGCCAGCAGAACCGACCCTAGGGGAAAACTGTTTTTT. This translates into CASRTDPRGKLFF.

The chain employs TRBV11-3 and TRBJ2-1; weak D call: TRBD2 (5 bases). CDR3 length: 14 amino acids. Germline V lookup: CDR1 SGHNT, CDR2 YENEEA. Trimming pared 5 bases from V and 3 bases from J, leaving 11 bases between. The CDR3 DNA reads as TGTGCCAGCAGCCCGCAAGGACTCTACAATGAGCAGTTCTTC. It translates to CASSPQGLYNEQFF.

This chain links TRBV11-1 with TRBJ2-3; 15 bases align to TRBD2. The CDR3 length is 16 residues. V trimming: 4 bases; J trimming: 5 bases; junction bases outside the gene matches: 4. The germline CDR1 and CDR2 sequences are SGHAT and FQDESV (reference sequence). The CDR3 loop is CASSSGLAGGIDTQYF. CDR3 coding DNA: TGTGCCAGCAGCTCGGGACTAGCGGGGGGCATAGATACGCAGTATTTT.

This clonotype was seen a handful of times. This chain connects TRBV11-2 to TRBJ1-4; D is ambiguous. V was clipped by 3 bases and J by 8 bases, with 10 bases between them. From germline, CDR1 is SGHAT and CDR2 FQNNGV. The CDR3 loop spans 13 amino acids. CDR3 DNA sequence: TGTGCCAGCAGCTTTGGTCAGTTAGAAAAACTGTTTTTT. It codes for CASSFGQLEKLFF. The whole variable domain, remainder taken from reference TRBV11-2 and TRBJ1-4, is EAGVAQSPRYKIIEKRQSVAFWCNPISGHATLYWYQQILGQGPKLLIQFQNNGVVDDSQLPKDRFSAERLKGVDSTLKIQPAKLEDSAVYLCASSFGQLEKLFFGSGTQLSVL.

This clonotype was detected ten times or more. V usage is TRBV11-2 and J usage is TRBJ2-7; tentative D call: TRBD1 (7 bases). Germline V gives CDR1 SGHAT, CDR2 FQNNGV. The V gene lost 2 bases and the J gene lost 7 bases, with 18 bases spanning the gap. The CDR3 has 15 residues. Here the CDR3 reads CASSLFHAGGREQYF. The DNA of the CDR3 is TGTGCCAGCAGCTTATTCCACGCAGGGGGGAGGGAGCAGTACTTC.

The rearrangement uses TRBV12-3 or TRBV12-4 and TRBJ1-5; no reliable D call. The CDR3 has 11 amino acids. V was pared by 5 bases and J by 7 bases, with 6 bases between. For the CDR3, the DNA is TGTGCCAGCAGTGAAGGACAGCCCCAGCATTTT. It yields the protein CASSEGQPQHF.

The chain links TRBV20-1 to TRBJ2-1; TRBD2 matches 10 bases. Germline trimming cut 6 bases from V and 6 bases from J; bases unmatched to any gene: 8. This CDR3 spans 14 amino acids. Germline CDR1 DFQATT, CDR2 SNEGSKA (reference sequence). The CDR3 here is CSAPPSGGRNEQFF. CDR3 nucleotide sequence: TGCAGTGCCCCCCCTAGCGGGGGACGCAATGAGCAGTTCTTC.

J is TRBJ2-1 and V is TRBV12-3 or TRBV12-4, with 11 bases that match TRBD2. This CDR3 comprises 16 residues. The trim removed 3 bases at V and 6 bases at J, leaving 7 bases unmatched. The CDR3: CASSFGGLAGGNEQFF. As DNA, the CDR3 is TGTGCCAGCAGTTTTGGCGGGCTAGCGGGGGGCAATGAGCAGTTCTTC.

This clonotype was seen only a few times. The rearrangement links TRBV29-1 to TRBJ1-1; D is perhaps TRBD1 (5 bases). Germline values: CDR1 SQVTM, CDR2 ANQGSEA. CDR3 length equals 14 residues. The V end lost 4 bases, the J end lost 4 bases, and 16 bases lay between the germline ends. CDR3 DNA: TGCAGCGTTGGGTTAGGCAGGGTATCCACTGAAGCTTTCTTT. Translating gives CSVGLGRVSTEAFF. The full variable domain, rest sourced from reference TRBV29-1 and TRBJ1-1, is SAVISQKPSRDICQRGTSLTIQCQVDSQVTMMFWYRQQPGQSLTLIATANQGSEATYESGFVIDKFPISRPNLTFSTLTVSNMSPEDSSIYLCSVGLGRVSTEAFFGQGTRLTVV.

There are many counts of this clonotype. The V call is TRBV7-8, the J call TRBJ2-4; TRBD1 is a possible D gene (5 bases). This CDR3 is built from 13 residues. Germline CDR1 is SGHVS and CDR2 is FQNEAQ. The V end was cut by 5 bases, the J end by 9 bases, with 14 bases between. CDR3 sequence: CASSQQTESIQYF. As DNA, the CDR3 is TGTGCCAGCAGCCAACAGACAGAGAGCATTCAGTACTTC.

This clonotype was observed a few times. This chain uses TRBV4-3 with TRBJ1-1, with D unclear. The CDR3 is 15 amino acids. Germline loops: CDR1 LGHNA, CDR2 YSLEER. The V gene lost 2 bases and the J gene lost 1 base, with 11 bases spanning the gap. CDR3 protein: CASSQNLHWNTEAFF. The CDR3 coding sequence is TGCGCCAGCAGCCAAAACCTACACTGGAACACTGAAGCTTTCTTT.

This clonotype was counted only a few times. V usage is TRBV28 and J usage is TRBJ1-4; 7 nucleotides agree with TRBD1. This CDR3 spans 12 amino acids. Germline CDR1 is MDHEN and CDR2 is SYDVKM. Unmatched junction bases numbered 3, after V lost 6 bases and J lost 8 bases. CDR3 residues: CASRTGPEKLFF. CDR3 DNA: TGTGCCAGCAGGACAGGGCCCGAAAAACTGTTTTTT.

This clonotype was picked up many times. The rearrangement joins TRBV10-3 to TRBJ2-3; D is tentatively TRBD1 or TRBD2 (5 bases each). Trimming cost V 0 bases and J 6 bases, with 13 bases left between them. The germline CDR1 and CDR2 sequences are ENHRY and SYGVKD. This CDR3 is 15 amino acids long. The chain's CDR3 is CAISESSSGTDTQYF. The CDR3, as DNA: TGTGCCATCAGTGAGTCTAGCTCCGGGACGGATACGCAGTATTTT.

Ten or more counts support this clonotype. The V and J genes are TRBV7-8 and TRBJ1-6; D is perhaps TRBD1 (5 bases). Germline loops: CDR1 SGHVS, CDR2 FQNEAQ. The CDR3 consists of 15 residues. V was shortened by 5 bases and J by 1 base, with 9 bases between the two germline ends. CDR3 sequence (DNA): TGTGCCAGCAGCCCAGGGCAATCCTATAATTCACCCCTCCACTTT. This gives the protein CASSPGQSYNSPLHF.

This clonotype has at least ten counts. J is TRBJ1-1 and V is TRBV5-1; no clear D gene. The germline V gene has CDR1 SGHRS and CDR2 YFSETQ. The CDR3 is 15 residues long. Trimming took 1 base from V and 2 from J, leaving 12 bases between them. The CDR3 nucleotides are TGCGCCAGCAGCTTGTTGAGACAACCAAACACTGAAGCTTTCTTT. This translates into CASSLLRQPNTEAFF.

This clonotype was picked up many times. The J gene is TRBJ2-1, the V gene TRBV20-1; 9 nucleotides match TRBD1. Germline trimming cut 5 bases from V and 3 bases from J; bases unmatched to any gene: 5. The CDR3 extends over 14 amino acids. CDR1 and CDR2 from the germline V gene are DFQATT and SNEGSKA (reference sequence). CDR3 amino acids: CSAADRGGYNEQFF. The CDR3 nucleotides read TGCAGTGCTGCTGACAGGGGGGGCTACAATGAGCAGTTCTTC.

V usage is TRBV6-1 and J usage is TRBJ2-5; perhaps TRBD2 as D (5 bases). Germline V CDR1 and CDR2: MNHNS, SASEGT. The V gene lost 7 bases and the J gene lost 1 base, with 13 bases spanning the gap. The CDR3 consists of 14 residues. The CDR3, as DNA: TGTGCCAGCATGAGGACTGCTCGCCAAGAGACCCAGTACTTC. Translated, it gives CASMRTARQETQYF.

The gene calls are TRBV19 and TRBJ1-5; no definite D call. There are 16 residues in the CDR3. Trimming removed 9 bases from V and 0 bases from J, with 18 bases in between. Germline values: CDR1 LNHDA, CDR2 SQIVND (reference sequence). CDR3 nucleotide sequence: TGTGCCAGCAGTGATCGCGTTACGAATAGCAATCAGCCCCAGCATTTT. This codes for CASSDRVTNSNQPQHF.

This clonotype was seen only a few times. This chain joins TRBV24-1 and TRBJ2-2; TRBD1 agrees at 8 bases. Germline V gene lookup returns CDR1 KGHDR and CDR2 SFDVKD. This CDR3 is 17 amino acids long. V dropped 9 bases and J dropped 5; count of bases not matched to a gene: 16. The CDR3 sequence: CATGPRFGQGDTGELFF. In DNA form, the CDR3 reads TGTGCCACCGGACCGCGGTTTGGACAGGGTGATACCGGGGAGCTGTTTTTT.

This clonotype was recorded many times. The V gene is TRBV12-3 or TRBV12-4, the J gene TRBJ1-5; TRBD1 agrees at 9 bases. Unmatched junction bases numbered 5, after V lost 6 bases and J lost 5 bases. This CDR3 is built from 14 residues. This CDR3 reads CASRLTGGYQPQHF. In DNA form, the CDR3 reads TGTGCCAGCAGACTGACAGGGGGTTATCAGCCCCAGCATTTT.

This clonotype was found a few times. The chain couples TRBV4-1 to TRBJ2-4, with TRBD2 matching over 13 bases. Germline CDR1 and CDR2: MGHRA and YSYEKL. V shed 1 base and J 3 bases; nucleotides not matched to a gene: 3. The CDR3 consists of 17 residues. The CDR3 DNA is TGCGCCAGCAGCCAAGGACTAGCGGGGGGTGTCAAAAACATTCAGTACTTC. It specifies CASSQGLAGGVKNIQYF.

The V gene is TRBV5-1, the J gene TRBJ1-1; TRBD1 matches 7 bases. The germline gives CDR1 SGHRS, CDR2 YFSETQ. This CDR3 has 16 residues. With V trimmed by 4 bases and J by 0 bases, 9 bases remained unmatched. The CDR3 coding sequence is TGCGCCAGCAGCCTTTCCGCGGGACAGATGAACACTGAAGCTTTCTTT. This translates into CASSLSAGQMNTEAFF. The full variable domain, completed using reference TRBV5-1 and TRBJ1-1, is KAGVTQTPRYLIKTRGQQVTLSCSPISGHRSVSWYQQTPGQGLQFLFEYFSETQRNKGNFPGRFSGRQFSNSRSEMNVSTLELGDSALYLCASSLSAGQMNTEAFFGQGTRLTVV.

This chain joins TRBV19 and TRBJ1-2; D gene ambiguous. The CDR3 is 14 residues long. The V end lost 3 bases, the J end lost 5 bases, and 13 bases lay between the germline ends. CDR1 and CDR2 (germline): LNHDA, SQIVND (reference sequence). CDR3 sequence reads: CASSIDNRQYGYTF. The CDR3 DNA reads TGTGCCAGTAGTATTGATAACAGACAATATGGCTACACCTTC.